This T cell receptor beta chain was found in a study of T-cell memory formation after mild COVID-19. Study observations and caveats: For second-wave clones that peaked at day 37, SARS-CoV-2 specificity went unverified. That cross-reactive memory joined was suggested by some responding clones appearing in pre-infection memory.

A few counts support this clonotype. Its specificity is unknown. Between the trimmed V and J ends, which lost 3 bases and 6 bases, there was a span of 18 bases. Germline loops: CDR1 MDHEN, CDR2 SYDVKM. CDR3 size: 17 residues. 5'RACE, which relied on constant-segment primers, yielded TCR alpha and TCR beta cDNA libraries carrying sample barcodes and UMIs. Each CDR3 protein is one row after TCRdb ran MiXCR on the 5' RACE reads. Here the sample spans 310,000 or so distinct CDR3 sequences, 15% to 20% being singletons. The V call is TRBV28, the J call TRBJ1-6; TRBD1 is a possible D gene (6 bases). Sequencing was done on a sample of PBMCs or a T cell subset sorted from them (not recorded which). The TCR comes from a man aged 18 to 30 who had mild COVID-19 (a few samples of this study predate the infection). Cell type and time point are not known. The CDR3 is CASSFPLGDMRNSPLHF. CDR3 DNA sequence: TGTGCCAGCAGTTTTCCCCTAGGGGACATGCGTAATTCACCCCTCCACTTT. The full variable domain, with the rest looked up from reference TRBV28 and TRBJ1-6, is DVKVTQSSRYLVKRTGEKVFLECVQDMDHENMFWYRQDPGLGLRLIYFSYDVKMKEKGDIPEGYSVSREKKERFSLILESASTNQTSMYLCASSFPLGDMRNSPLHFGNGTRLTVT.